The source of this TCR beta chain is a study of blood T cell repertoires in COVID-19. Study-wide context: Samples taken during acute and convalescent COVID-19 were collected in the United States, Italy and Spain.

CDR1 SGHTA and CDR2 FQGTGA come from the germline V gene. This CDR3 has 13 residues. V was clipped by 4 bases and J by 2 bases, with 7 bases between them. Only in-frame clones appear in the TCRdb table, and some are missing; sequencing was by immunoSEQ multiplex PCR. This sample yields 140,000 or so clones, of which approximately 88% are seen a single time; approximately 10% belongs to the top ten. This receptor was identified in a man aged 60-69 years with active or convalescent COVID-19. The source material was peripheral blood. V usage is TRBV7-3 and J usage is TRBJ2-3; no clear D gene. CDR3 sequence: CASSSLPTDTQYF. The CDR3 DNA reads TGTGCCAGCAGCTCCCTTCCCACAGATACGCAGTATTTT. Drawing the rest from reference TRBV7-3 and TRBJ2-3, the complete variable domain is GAGVSQTPSNKVTEKGKYVELRCDPISGHTALYWYRQSLGQGPEFLIYFQGTGAADDSGLPNDRFFAVRPEGSVSTLKIQRTERGDSAVYLCASSSLPTDTQYFGPGTRLTVL.